This T cell receptor beta chain comes out of a study of T-cell memory formation after mild COVID-19 (dated by TCRdb to 2020 to 2023). Background for the entire study: TCR sequence clusters from the two donors were largely donor specific. Longitudinal TCRalpha and TCRbeta repertoire sequencing tracked T-cell clones expanding and contracting after mild COVID-19 in a couple of donors. Two young, previously healthy adult volunteers made up the cohort, one male and one female.

Beyond this particular receptor, the publication reports: Contracting CD4+ clones were found mainly in CM and EM memory subsets, while CD8+ clones were enriched in EMRA. From day 15 to 85, contracting clones showed balanced CD4/CD8 phenotypes, whereas a second wave of clones that expanded from day 15 to 37 leaned towards CD4+. The detection of some responding clones in pre-infection memory suggests that pre-existing cross-reactive memory T cells joined the SARS-CoV-2 response. The second-wave clones that peaked on day 37 were not confirmed to be SARS-CoV-2 specific. The study included only a couple of mild cases, and larger cohorts that include severe cases with pre-infection samples were judged to be necessary.

Comment on this clonotype: Its antigen is not yet known. No quality values exist for individual bases; no much larger clone is one base distant.

This sample was sequenced with an Illumina NovaSeq 6000. cDNA libraries for TCRalpha and TCRbeta were prepared by 5'RACE using constant-segment primers, with sample barcodes and unique molecular identifiers added. Trizol reagent was used to extract RNA from every sample. Amplification of the libraries took two PCR steps, and the second step added a second sample barcode plus Illumina TruSeq adapters. Sequencing of the libraries was done on an Illumina NovaSeq, producing 2 x 150 bp paired-end reads. Concerning the study's data processing: Reads were demultiplexed and collapsed into UMI-guided consensus sequences with migec v1.2.7. Using mixcr v2.1.11, UMI consensuses were aligned to TRA and TRB V and J templates and then assembled into clonotypes. Expanded or contracted clonotypes were those called significant by both edgeR and NoisET, with noise models trained on biological replicates. For edgeR calls, the cutoffs were a false discovery rate-adjusted p below 0.01 and a log2 fold-change threshold of 1. As an exploratory analysis of dynamics, PCA with hierarchical clustering was applied to max-normalized trajectories of the 1000 most abundant clonotypes. Separately sequenced CD4+ and CD8+ repertoires were used to assign the CD4 or CD8 phenotype of responding clones. The raw public reads went through TCRdb reprocessing: fastp at Q25, MiXCR clone calling, in-frame beta chains kept. Identical CDR3 proteins give one entry, which carries the most common genes and DNA. TCRdb, not the original authors, processed these V and J calls. The sample profile shows under 600,000 distinct CDR3 sequences; roughly 20% of them were found once. 8.4% of the sample comes from the top ten.

Ficoll-Paque density gradient centrifugation was the method used to isolate PBMCs. Including cysteine and phenylalanine, the CDR3 has 20 amino acids. Just CDR3 DNA is preserved here, 60 bases in frame from base 1. Looking up the germline V gene yields CDR1 SQVTM and CDR2 ANQGSEA. Trimming costs V 0 bases and J 0 bases, and their ends lie 26 bases apart. This TCR was recovered from an adult woman who had mild COVID-19 (a few samples of this study predate the infection). The sample titles of this study are shuffled in the database, so cell type and time point are left out; the donor was told from shared clones. This sequence uses TRBV29-1 and TRBJ1-2; 6 matching bases give a weak D call of TRBD1. Sequencing input: PBMCs or a T cell subset sorted from them (not recorded which). This receptor carries the CDR3 CSVEDRWGDTYQLANYGYTF. The sequence in DNA is TGCAGCGTTGAAGATAGGTGGGGGGACACCTACCAACTAGCTAACTATGGCTACACCTTC.